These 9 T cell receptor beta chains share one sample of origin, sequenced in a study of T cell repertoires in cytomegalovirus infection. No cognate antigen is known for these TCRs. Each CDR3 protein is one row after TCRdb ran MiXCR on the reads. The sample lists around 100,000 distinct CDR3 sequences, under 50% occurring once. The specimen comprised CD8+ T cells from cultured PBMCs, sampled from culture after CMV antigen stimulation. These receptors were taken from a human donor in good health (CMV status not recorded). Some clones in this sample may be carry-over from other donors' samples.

The CDR3 reads CASSLSPIMSYEQYF. The CDR3 DNA follows: TGTGCCAGCAGTTTATCACCGATCATGTCCTACGAGCAGTACTTC. The rearrangement joins TRBV27 to TRBJ2-7; D gene unclear. CDR3 length: 15 residues. V lost 0 bases and J 1 base, leaving 10 bases between the germline ends. Germline loops: CDR1 MNHEY, CDR2 SMNVEV (reference sequence).

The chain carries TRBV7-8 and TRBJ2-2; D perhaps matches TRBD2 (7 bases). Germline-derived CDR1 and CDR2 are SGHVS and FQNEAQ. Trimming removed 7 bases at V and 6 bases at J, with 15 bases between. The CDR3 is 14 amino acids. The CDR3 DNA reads TGTGCCAGCACCCCGGAGGGGGGGGCCGGGGAGCTGTTTTTT. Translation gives CASTPEGGAGELFF.

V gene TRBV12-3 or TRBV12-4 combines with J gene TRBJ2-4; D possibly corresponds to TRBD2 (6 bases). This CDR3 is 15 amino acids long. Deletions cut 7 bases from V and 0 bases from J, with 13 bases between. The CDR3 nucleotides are TGTGCCAGCAACGGACCGGGACTAGCCAAAAACATTCAGTACTTC. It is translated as CASNGPGLAKNIQYF.

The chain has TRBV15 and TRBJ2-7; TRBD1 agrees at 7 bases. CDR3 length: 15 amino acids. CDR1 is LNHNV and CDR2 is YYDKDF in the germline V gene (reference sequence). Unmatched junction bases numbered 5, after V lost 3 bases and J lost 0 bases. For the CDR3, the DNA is TGTGCCACCAGCAGCGAGGGACAGATCTCCTACGAGCAGTACTTC. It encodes CATSSEGQISYEQYF.

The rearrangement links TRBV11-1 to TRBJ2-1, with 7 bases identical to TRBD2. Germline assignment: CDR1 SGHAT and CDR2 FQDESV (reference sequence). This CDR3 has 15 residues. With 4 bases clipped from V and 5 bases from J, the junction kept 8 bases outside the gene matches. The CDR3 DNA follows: TGTGCCAGCAGCTCAACGGGGGGACCTAACAATGAGCAGTTCTTC. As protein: CASSSTGGPNNEQFF.

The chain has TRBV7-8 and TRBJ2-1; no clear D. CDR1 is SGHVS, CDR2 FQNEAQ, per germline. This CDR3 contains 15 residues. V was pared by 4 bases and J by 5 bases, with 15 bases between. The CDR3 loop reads CASSSHTPSNNEQFF. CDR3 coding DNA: TGTGCCAGCAGCTCCCATACCCCAAGCAACAATGAGCAGTTCTTC.

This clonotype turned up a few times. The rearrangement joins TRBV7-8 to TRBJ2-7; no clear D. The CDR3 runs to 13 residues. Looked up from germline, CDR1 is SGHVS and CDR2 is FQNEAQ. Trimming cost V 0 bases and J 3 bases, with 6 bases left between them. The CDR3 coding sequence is TGTGCCAGCAGCTTAGCCGGGTACTACGAGCAGTACTTC. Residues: CASSLAGYYEQYF.

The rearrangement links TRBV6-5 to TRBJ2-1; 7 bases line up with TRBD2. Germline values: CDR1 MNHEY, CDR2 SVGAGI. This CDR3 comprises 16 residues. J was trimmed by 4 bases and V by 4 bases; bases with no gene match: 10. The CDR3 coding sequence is TGTGCCAGCAGTTCCATGCCGGGAGGCGGGTACAATGAGCAGTTCTTC. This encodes CASSSMPGGGYNEQFF.

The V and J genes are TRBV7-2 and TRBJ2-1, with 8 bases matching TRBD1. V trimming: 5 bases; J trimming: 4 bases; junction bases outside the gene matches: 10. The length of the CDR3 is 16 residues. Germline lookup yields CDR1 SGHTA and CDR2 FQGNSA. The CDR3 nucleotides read TGTGCCAGCAGCCCCGTGACGGGACAGGCTTACAATGAGCAGTTCTTC. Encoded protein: CASSPVTGQAYNEQFF.